The clone carrying this T cell receptor (beta chain) was found a few times. Its target is not known. The source of the sample is a study of blood T cells in healthy people across ages. Study observations and caveats: Long-lived and aged donors differed, with more naive CD4+ cells and higher diversity in the long-lived.

J was trimmed by 4 bases and V by 3 bases; bases with no gene match: 5. In germline, CDR1 is LGHNA, CDR2 YNFKEQ. The CDR3 length is 15 residues. Alongside a J-beta primer mix, a sample-barcoded 5' primer served in a second PCR lasting roughly 7 to 11 cycles. TCRdb re-called the 5' RACE reads with MiXCR, one entry per CDR3 protein. This sample has around 820,000 distinct CDR3 sequences, with just under 25% found just once. The same specimen was also included in a second study, on T cells of mothers and their children. From that study: Each child contributed several million TCR beta CDR3 reads, while each mother contributed over 9.5 million. Not a single persistent microchimeric T cell clone was detected.

Sequenced material: blood. The genes are TRBV4-2 and TRBJ2-1; 8 bases match TRBD2. The TCR sequence derives from a boy under 18 in good health. Here the CDR3 reads CASSQGLVTYNEQFF. Here the CDR3 DNA reads TGTGCCAGCAGCCAGGGACTAGTGACATACAATGAGCAGTTCTTC.